A single sample gave rise to the 5 T cell receptor beta chains below, sequenced in a study of glioma-infiltrating T cells. The iRepertoire nested amplicon-rescue multiplex PCR amplified TCR alpha and beta CDR3s from RNA. Via MiXCR, TCRdb re-called the multiplex PCR reads, giving one row per CDR3 protein. The sample carries around 97,000 distinct CDR3 sequences, around 29% recorded once. The sample taken for sequencing was glioma tissue, nonneoplastic brain tissue, or PBMCs (not recorded which). Every receptor here comes from a human donor with low-grade glioma or glioblastoma, undergoing nonglioma brain surgery, or in good health (not recorded which).

This clonotype was picked up a small number of times. Given a much more abundant clone one base away, this may be a read error. This chain uses TRBV20-1 with TRBJ1-4, with unresolved D. Germline V CDR1 and CDR2: DFQATT, SNEGSKA (reference sequence). Trimming stripped 5 bases from V and 3 bases from J, with 16 bases between. The CDR3 has 15 residues. The CDR3 sequence: CSAGTIRQPNEKLFF. The CDR3 DNA is TGCAGTGCTGGAACCATTAGACAACCTAATGAAAAACTGTTTTTT.

The gene calls are TRBV7-2 and TRBJ2-5, with 12 bases identical to TRBD2. Per the germline V gene, CDR1 is SGHTA and CDR2 is FQGNSA. V lost 4 bases and J lost 1; bases outside the gene matches: 7. The CDR3 sequence is 17 residues long. CDR3 coding DNA: TGTGCCAGCAGCTGGGATACTAGCGGGGGGATCCAAGAGACCCAGTACTTC. It is translated as CASSWDTSGGIQETQYF.

Ten or more counts support this clonotype. CDR3 nucleotides: TGTGCCAGCAGTTACTGGGTCAGCACAGATACGCAGTATTTT. Its protein product is CASSYWVSTDTQYF. The chain couples TRBV2 to TRBJ2-3, with D unclear. The CDR3 consists of 14 residues. Germline V lookup: CDR1 SNHLY, CDR2 FYNNEI. V lost 5 bases and J lost 0, with 9 bases in between.

The CDR3 coding sequence is TGCGCCAGCAGCCAAGAACGTCGGGTTGGCTCCTACAATGAGCAGTTCTTC. Its protein is CASSQERRVGSYNEQFF. The rearrangement links TRBV4-1 to TRBJ2-1; no reliable D call. Per germline, CDR1 MGHRA and CDR2 YSYEKL. This CDR3 is 17 amino acids long. V was pared by 0 bases and J by 0 bases, with 12 bases between.

Concerning this clonotype itself: A single base separates this from a much larger clone, so it may be a read error. The chain links TRBV2 to TRBJ1-1; D is uncertain. The CDR3 sequence is 12 residues long. With 8 bases removed from V and 2 bases from J, the gap between germline ends came to 9 bases. CDR1 SNHLY and CDR2 FYNNEI come from the germline V gene. CDR3 in DNA: TGTGCCAGCTGGCTGATAAACACTGAAGCTTTCTTT. It encodes CASWLINTEAFF.